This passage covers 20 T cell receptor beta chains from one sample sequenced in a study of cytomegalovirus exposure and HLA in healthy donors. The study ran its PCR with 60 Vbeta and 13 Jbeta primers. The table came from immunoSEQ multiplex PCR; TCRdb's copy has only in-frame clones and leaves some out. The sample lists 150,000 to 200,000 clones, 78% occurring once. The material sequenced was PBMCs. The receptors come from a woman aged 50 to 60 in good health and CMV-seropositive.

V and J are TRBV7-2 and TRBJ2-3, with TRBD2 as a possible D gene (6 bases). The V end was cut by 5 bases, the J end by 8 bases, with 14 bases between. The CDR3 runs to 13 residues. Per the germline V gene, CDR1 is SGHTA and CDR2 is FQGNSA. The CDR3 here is CASSPGLFGTQYF. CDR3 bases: TGTGCCAGCAGCCCCGGACTATTTGGTACGCAGTATTTT.

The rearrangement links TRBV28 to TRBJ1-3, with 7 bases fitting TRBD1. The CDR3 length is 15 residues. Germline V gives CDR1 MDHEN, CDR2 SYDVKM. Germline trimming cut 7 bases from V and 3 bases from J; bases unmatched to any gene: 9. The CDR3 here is CASTGLGGGGNTIYF. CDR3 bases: TGTGCCAGCACGGGTTTAGGGGGCGGTGGAAACACCATATATTTT.

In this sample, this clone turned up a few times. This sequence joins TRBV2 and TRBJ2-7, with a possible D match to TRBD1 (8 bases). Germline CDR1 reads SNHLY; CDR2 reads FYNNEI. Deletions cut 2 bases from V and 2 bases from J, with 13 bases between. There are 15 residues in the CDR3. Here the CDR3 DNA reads TGTGCCAGCAGTGAAAAACAGGGGGGGGCCTACGAGCAGTACTTC. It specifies CASSEKQGGAYEQYF.

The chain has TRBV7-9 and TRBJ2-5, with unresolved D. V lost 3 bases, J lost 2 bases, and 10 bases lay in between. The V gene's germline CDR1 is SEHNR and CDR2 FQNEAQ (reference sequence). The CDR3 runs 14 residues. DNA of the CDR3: TGTGCCAGCAGCTTTTCCACCGGGCAAGAGACCCAGTACTTC. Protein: CASSFSTGQETQYF.

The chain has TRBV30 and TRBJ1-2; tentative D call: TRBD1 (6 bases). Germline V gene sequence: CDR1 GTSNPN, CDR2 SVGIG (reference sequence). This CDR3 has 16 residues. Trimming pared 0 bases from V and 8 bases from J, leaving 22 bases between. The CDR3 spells CAWSVRRQALFIGYTF. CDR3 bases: TGTGCCTGGAGTGTACGACGACAGGCGTTGTTTATAGGCTACACCTTC.

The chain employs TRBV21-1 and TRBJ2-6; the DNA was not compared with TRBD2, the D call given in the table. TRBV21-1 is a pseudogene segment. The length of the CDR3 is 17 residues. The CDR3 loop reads CASSRRRTLSGANVLTF. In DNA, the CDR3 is TGTGCCAGCAGCCGGCGGCGCACCCTATCTGGGGCCAACGTCCTGACTTTC.

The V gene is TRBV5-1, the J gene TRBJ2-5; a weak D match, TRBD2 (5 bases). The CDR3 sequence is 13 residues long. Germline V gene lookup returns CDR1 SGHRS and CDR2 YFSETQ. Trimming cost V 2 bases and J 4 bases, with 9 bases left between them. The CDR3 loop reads CASSFAGVETQYF. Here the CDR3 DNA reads TGCGCCAGCAGCTTCGCCGGGGTAGAGACCCAGTACTTC.

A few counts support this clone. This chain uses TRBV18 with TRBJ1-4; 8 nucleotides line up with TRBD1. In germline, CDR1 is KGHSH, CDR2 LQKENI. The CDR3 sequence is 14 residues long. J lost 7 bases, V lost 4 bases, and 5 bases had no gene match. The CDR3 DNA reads TGTGCCAGCTCACTGGGACAGGTCGCTGAAAAACTGTTTTTT. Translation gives CASSLGQVAEKLFF.

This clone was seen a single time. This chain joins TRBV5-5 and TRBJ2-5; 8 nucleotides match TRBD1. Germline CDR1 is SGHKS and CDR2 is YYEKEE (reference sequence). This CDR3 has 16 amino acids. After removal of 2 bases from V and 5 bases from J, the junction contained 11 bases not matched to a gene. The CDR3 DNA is TGTGCCAGCAGCTTTCCCCGGACAGGGTCGGGGGAGACCCAGTACTTC. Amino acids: CASSFPRTGSGETQYF.

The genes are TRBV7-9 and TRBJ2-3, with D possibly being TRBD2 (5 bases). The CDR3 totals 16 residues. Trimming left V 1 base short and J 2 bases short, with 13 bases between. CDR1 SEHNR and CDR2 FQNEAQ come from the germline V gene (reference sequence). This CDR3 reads CASSLVPSSATDTQYF. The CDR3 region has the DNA TGTGCCAGCAGCTTAGTCCCTAGCTCCGCCACAGATACGCAGTATTTT.

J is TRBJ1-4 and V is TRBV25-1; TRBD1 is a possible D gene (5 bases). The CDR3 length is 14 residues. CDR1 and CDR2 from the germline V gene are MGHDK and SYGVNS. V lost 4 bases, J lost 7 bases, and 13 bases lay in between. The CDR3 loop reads CASSGRQRLEKLFF. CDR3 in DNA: TGTGCCAGCAGTGGAAGACAGCGCCTTGAAAAACTGTTTTTT.

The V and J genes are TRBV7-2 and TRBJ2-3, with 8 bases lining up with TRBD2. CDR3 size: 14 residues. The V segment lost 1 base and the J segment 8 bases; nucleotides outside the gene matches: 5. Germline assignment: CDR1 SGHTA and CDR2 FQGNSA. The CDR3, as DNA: TGTGCCAGCAGCTTAGACGGGGGGGCCGGTACGCAGTATTTT. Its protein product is CASSLDGGAGTQYF.

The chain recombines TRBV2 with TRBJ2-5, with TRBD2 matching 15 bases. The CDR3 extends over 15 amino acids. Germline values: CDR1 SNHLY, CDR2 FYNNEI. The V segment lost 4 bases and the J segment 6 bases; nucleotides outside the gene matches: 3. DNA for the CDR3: TGTGCCAGCAGTGGGACTAGCGGGGGGGCAAAGACCCAGTACTTC. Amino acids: CASSGTSGGAKTQYF.

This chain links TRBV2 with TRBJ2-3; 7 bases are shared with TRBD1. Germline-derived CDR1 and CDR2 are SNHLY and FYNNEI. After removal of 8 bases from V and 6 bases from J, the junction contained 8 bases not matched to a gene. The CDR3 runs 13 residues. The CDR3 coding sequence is TGTGCCAGCTTCCGCAGGGGGTTGGATACGCAGTATTTT. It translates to CASFRRGLDTQYF.

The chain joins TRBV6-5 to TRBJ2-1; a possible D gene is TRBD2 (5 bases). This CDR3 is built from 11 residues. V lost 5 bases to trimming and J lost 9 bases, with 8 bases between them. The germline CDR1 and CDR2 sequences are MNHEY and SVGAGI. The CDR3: CASSREGEQFF. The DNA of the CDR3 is TGTGCCAGCAGTAGAGAGGGTGAGCAGTTCTTC.

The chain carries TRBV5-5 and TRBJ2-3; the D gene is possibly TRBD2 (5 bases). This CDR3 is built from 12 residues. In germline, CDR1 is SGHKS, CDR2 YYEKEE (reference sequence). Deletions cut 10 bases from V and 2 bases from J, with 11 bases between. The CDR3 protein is CASGRDTDTQYF. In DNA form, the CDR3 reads TGTGCCTCCGGACGGGACACAGATACGCAGTATTTT.

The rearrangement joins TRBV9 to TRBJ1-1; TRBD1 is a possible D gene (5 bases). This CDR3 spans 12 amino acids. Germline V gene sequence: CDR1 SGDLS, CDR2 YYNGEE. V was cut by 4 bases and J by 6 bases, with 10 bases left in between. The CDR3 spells CASSPGVAEAFF. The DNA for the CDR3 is TGTGCCAGCAGCCCGGGGGTCGCTGAAGCTTTCTTT. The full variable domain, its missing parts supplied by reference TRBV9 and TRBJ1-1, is DSGVTQTPKHLITATGQRVTLRCSPRSGDLSVYWYQQSLDQGLQFLIQYYNGEERAKGNILERFSAQQFPDLHSELNLSSLELGDSALYFCASSPGVAEAFFGQGTRLTVV.

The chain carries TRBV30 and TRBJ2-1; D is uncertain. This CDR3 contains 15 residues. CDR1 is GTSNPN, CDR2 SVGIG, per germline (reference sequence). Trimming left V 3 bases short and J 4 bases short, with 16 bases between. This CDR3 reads CAWSLRGRVYNEQFF. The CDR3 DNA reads TGTGCCTGGAGCCTACGCGGCCGGGTATACAATGAGCAGTTCTTC.

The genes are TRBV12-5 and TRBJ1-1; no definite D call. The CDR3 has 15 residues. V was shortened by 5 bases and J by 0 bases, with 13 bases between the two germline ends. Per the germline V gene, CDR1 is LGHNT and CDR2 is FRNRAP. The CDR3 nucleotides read TGTGCTAGTGGTGTATCGTGGAGAGTGAACACTGAAGCTTTCTTT. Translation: CASGVSWRVNTEAFF.

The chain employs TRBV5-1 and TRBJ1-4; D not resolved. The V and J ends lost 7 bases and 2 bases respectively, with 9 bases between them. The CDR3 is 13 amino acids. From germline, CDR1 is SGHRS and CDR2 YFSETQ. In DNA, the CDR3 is TGCGCCAGCTCTAGCAGTACTAATGAAAAACTGTTTTTT. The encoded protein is CASSSSTNEKLFF.